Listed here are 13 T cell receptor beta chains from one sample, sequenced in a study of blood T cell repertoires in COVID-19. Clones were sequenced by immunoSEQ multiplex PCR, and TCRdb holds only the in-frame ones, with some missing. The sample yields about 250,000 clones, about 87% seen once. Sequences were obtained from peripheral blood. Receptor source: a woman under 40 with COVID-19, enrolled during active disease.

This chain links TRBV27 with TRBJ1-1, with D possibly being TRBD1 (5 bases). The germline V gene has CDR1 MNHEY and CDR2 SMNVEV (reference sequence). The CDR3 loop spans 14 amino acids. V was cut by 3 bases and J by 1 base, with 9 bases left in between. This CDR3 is CASSFGDSNTEAFF. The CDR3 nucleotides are TGTGCCAGCAGTTTCGGGGACTCGAACACTGAAGCTTTCTTT.

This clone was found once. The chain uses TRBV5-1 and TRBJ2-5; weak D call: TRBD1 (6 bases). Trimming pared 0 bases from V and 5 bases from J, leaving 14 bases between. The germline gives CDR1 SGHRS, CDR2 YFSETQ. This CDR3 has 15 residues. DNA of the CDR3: TGCGCCAGCAGCTTGGCGCTCCAAACAGGGGAGACCCAGTACTTC. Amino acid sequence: CASSLALQTGETQYF.

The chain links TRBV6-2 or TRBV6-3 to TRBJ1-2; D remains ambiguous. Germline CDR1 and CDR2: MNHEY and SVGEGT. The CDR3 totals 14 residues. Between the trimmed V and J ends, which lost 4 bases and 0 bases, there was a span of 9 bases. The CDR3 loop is CASSSRGANYGYTF. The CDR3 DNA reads TGTGCCAGCAGTTCGAGAGGAGCTAACTATGGCTACACCTTC.

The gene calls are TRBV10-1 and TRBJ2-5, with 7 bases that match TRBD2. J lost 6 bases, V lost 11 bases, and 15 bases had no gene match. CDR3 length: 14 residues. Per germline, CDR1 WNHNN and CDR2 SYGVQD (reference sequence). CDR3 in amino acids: CAGRVPQGAKTQYF. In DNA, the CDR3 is TGCGCCGGGAGGGTCCCCCAGGGCGCGAAGACCCAGTACTTC.

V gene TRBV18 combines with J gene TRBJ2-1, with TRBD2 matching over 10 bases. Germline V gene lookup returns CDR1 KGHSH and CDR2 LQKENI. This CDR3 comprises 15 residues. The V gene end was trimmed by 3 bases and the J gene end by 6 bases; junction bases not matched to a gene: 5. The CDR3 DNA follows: TGTGCCAGCTCACCGGGGCTAGCGGGGGCCAATGAGCAGTTCTTC. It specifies CASSPGLAGANEQFF.

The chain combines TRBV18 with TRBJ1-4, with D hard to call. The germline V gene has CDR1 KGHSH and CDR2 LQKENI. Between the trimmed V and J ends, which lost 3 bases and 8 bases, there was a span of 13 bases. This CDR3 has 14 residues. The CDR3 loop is CASSPSGGLEKLFF. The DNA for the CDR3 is TGTGCCAGCTCACCCTCCGGCGGGCTCGAAAAACTGTTTTTT.

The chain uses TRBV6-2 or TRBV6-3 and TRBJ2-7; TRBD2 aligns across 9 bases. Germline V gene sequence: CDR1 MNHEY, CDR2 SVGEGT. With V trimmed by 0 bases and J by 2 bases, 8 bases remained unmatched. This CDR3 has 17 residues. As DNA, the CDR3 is TGTGCCAGCAGTTACTCGAGTGGCGGGAGGGATACCTACGAGCAGTACGTC. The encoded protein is CASSYSSGGRDTYEQYV.

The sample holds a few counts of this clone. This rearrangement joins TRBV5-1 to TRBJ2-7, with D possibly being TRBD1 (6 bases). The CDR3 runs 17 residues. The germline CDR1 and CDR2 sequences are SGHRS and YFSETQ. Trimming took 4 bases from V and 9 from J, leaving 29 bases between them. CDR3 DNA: TGCGCCAGCAGCGACCCGGGCCGGGACCCCCAAGGGGGTGTGCAGTACTTC. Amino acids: CASSDPGRDPQGGVQYF.

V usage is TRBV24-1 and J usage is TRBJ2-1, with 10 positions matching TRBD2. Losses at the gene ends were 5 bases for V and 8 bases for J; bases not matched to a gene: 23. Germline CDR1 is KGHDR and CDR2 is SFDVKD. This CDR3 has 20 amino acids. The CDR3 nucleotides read TGTGCCACCAGTGCCTCGGGTCTCTCCCTTCCTAGCGGGAGACTGGATGAGCAGTTCTTC. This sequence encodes CATSASGLSLPSGRLDEQFF.

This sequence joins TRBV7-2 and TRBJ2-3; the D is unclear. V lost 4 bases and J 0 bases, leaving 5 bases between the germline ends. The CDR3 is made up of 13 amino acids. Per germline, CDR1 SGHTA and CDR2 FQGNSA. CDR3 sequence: CASSSTSTDTQYF. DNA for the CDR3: TGTGCCAGCAGCTCCACTAGCACAGATACGCAGTATTTT.

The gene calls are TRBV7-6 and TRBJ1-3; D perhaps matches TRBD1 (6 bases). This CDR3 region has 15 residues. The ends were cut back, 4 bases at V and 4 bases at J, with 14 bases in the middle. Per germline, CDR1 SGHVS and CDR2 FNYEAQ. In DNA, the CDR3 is TGTGCCAGCAGCTCGAACAGGGCGCCAGGAAACACCATATATTTT. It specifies CASSSNRAPGNTIYF. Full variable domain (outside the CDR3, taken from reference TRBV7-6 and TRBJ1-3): GAGVSQSPRYKVTKRGQDVALRCDPISGHVSLYWYRQALGQGPEFLTYFNYEAQQDKSGLPNDRFSAERPEGSISTLTIQRTEQRDSAMYRCASSSNRAPGNTIYFGEGSWLTVV.

CDR3 in amino acids: CASSGGTGDHSPLHF. The CDR3 DNA follows: TGTGCCAGCAGCGGCGGGACAGGGGATCATTCACCCCTCCACTTT. The genes are TRBV9 and TRBJ1-6; 10 nucleotides match TRBD1. Germline V CDR1 and CDR2: SGDLS, YYNGEE. The CDR3 covers 15 residues. After removal of 3 bases from V and 8 bases from J, the junction contained 5 bases not matched to a gene.

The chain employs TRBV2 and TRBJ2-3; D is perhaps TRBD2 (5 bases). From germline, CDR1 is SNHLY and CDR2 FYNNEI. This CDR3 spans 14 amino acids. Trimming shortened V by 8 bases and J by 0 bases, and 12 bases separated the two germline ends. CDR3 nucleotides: TGTGCCAGCCACCGGGAACCTAGCACAGATACGCAGTATTTT. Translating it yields CASHREPSTDTQYF.